The text below deals with one T cell receptor beta chain. This clone has more than one count but fewer than ten. What this receptor recognizes is not known. Base qualities are missing; no much larger clone stands one base away. The data belong to a study of T cell responses to AZD1222 COVID-19 vaccine (dated by TCRdb to about 2021). Study-level background: A total of 230 to 250 trial participants underwent TCR sequencing, of whom about 200 had received two doses of AZD1222 and roughly 26 had received two doses of the MenACWY control vaccine. Enrollment into the trials was organized by age into subgroups of 18-55, 56-69 and 70-plus years, and those subgroups contained approximately 160, 26 and 62 TCR-sequenced participants, respectively.

The CDR3 regions of human TCRbeta chains were subjected to immunosequencing. The published analysis was carried out like this. Repertoire TCRs were matched against a reference library of SARS-CoV-2-specific TCRs generated with the MIRA antigen-specificity platform. Breadth was defined as the fraction of unique TCRs that were SARS-CoV-2-associated, and depth was defined as the fraction of total T cells that were SARS-CoV-2-associated. Each spike-specific TCR was assigned to its reactive spike region and to a CD4 or CD8 class using the MIRA data. Log10-transformed breadth and depth values were compared by one-way ANOVA with Sidak's multiple comparisons tests. The clones in this table, taken by TCRdb from immuneACCESS, are in-frame only. Not every clone is retained; where verified, under half of the shortfall comes from an unresolved V gene, and the cause of the rest is unknown. That table is the source of V, J and clone size, and D and trimming were worked out from the DNA. The sample table holds 100,000 or so clones, of which more than 70% were seen once. 10% of the sample is held by the ten biggest clonotypes.

The sample's time point label, in plain terms: about 28 days (+/-7) after the second vaccine dose. Because spike-specific TCR depth and breadth did not differ between the two schedules, AZD1222 recipients who got a second dose at roughly 4 weeks were pooled with those who got a second dose at roughly 12 weeks. Vaccinee samples came from UK trials COV001 and COV002, including a single-blind randomized controlled phase 2/3 trial of AZD1222 (ChAdOx1 nCoV-19) in healthy adults. Trial participant PBMC samples were collected at day 0 and day 28 after the second dose for TCRbeta chain sequencing. What the study reported, not specific to this receptor: After two AZD1222 doses, spike-specific TCR breadth and depth were significantly higher than at day 0 and than in MenACWY recipients. Nearly half of unique spike-specific TCRs reportedly recognized epitopes outside regions mutated in the B.1.351 and B.1.1.7 variants. Because no day 14 peak-response samples were available, repertoires were characterized only after the peak T cell response. Most participants were white British and females outnumbered males, and the authors suggested that clonal diversity may have been underestimated. Conclusions about previously exposed vaccinees are limited because only five to seven AZD1222 recipients were SARS-CoV-2 seropositive at baseline. The 56-69-year group was small, and its depth increase did not reach significance, likely because of low power. The vaccine-associated CD4 TCRs covered the entire spike protein, and the dominant responses fell in regions 160-218 and 743-854.

The germline V gene encodes CDR1 SNHLY and CDR2 FYNNEI. Measured from the cysteine to the phenylalanine, the CDR3 is 14 residues long. Solely the CDR3 DNA is kept, with 42 bases framed from the first base. Cut back by 1 base and 2 bases, the V and J ends lie 6 bases apart. The specimen was peripheral blood, collected 28 days after the second AZD1222 dose. This sequence originates from an adult who received the AZD1222 COVID-19 vaccine. The sequence is built from TRBV2 and TRBJ2-1, with the D gene not confidently named. The bases read TGTGCCAGCAGTGAAGGCGGAGCCTACAATGAGCAGTTCTTC. Its translation is CASSEGGAYNEQFF.